What follows are 17 T cell receptor beta chains derived from one specimen sequenced in a study of T cells in Graves' hyperthyroidism and ophthalmopathy. The investigators amplified TCR beta CDR3 regions from RNA transcripts. First-round RT-PCR of the TCR CDR3 relied on the HTBI primer set. MiXCR was run by TCRdb on the multiplex PCR reads, yielding one entry per CDR3 protein. The sample shows around 500,000 distinct CDR3 sequences, roughly 15% of them seen only once. The material sequenced was blood. These TCRs come from a woman between 35 and 50 years old with Graves' hyperthyroidism.

This clonotype was seen at least ten times. This chain links TRBV27 with TRBJ2-7; TRBD2 aligns across 16 bases. Per the germline V gene, CDR1 is MNHEY and CDR2 is SMNVEV (reference sequence). The length of the CDR3 is 16 residues. J lost 0 bases, V lost 8 bases, and 4 bases had no gene match. CDR3 sequence (DNA): TGTGCCAGCCGGGGACTAGCGGGAGGGCCCTCCTACGAGCAGTACTTC. Translating gives CASRGLAGGPSYEQYF.

In the case of this clonotype: This could be a read error, since a much larger clone is one nucleotide away. The genes are TRBV9 and TRBJ2-2; D gene uncertain. This CDR3 has 16 amino acids. Trimming took off 4 bases at V and 2 bases at J, with 15 bases between the two ends. Germline lookup yields CDR1 SGDLS and CDR2 YYNGEE. CDR3 nucleotides: TGTGCCAGCAGCCGGGTGGAGACACTCAACACCGGGGAGCTGTTTTTT. Translated: CASSRVETLNTGELFF. The full variable domain, with the rest looked up from reference TRBV9 and TRBJ2-2, is DSGVTQTPKHLITATGQRVTLRCSPRSGDLSVYWYQQSLDQGLQFLIQYYNGEERAKGNILERFSAQQFPDLHSELNLSSLELGDSALYFCASSRVETLNTGELFFGEGSRLTVL.

This clonotype was counted ten times or more. The CDR3 here is CASSQAFSGRGDTQYF. The DNA for the CDR3 is TGTGCCAGCAGCCAAGCATTTAGCGGGAGAGGAGATACGCAGTATTTT. The chain is built from TRBV14 and TRBJ2-3, with TRBD2 identical over 9 bases. V shed 1 base, J shed 5 bases, and the junction held 7 bases outside the gene matches. Germline V CDR1 and CDR2: SGHDN, FVKESK. The CDR3 loop spans 16 amino acids.

J is TRBJ1-5 and V is TRBV12-3 or TRBV12-4; D is perhaps TRBD1 (5 bases). The length of the CDR3 is 14 residues. V lost 3 bases, J lost 6 bases, and 12 bases lay in between. The CDR3 loop is CASSFGAGSQPQHF. The CDR3 nucleotides are TGTGCCAGCAGTTTTGGGGCAGGCAGTCAGCCCCAGCATTTT.

The gene calls are TRBV7-9 and TRBJ2-3; D remains ambiguous. The CDR3 covers 14 residues. Trimming removed 5 bases at V and 4 bases at J, with 13 bases between. Germline assignment: CDR1 SEHNR and CDR2 FQNEAQ (reference sequence). CDR3 nucleotides: TGTGCCAGCAGCCGTGAGGTAGGCGCAGATACGCAGTATTTT. Its protein product is CASSREVGADTQYF.

This clonotype was picked up a small number of times. This sequence joins TRBV19 and TRBJ2-6, with unresolved D. Trimming pared 2 bases from V and 1 base from J, leaving 3 bases between. Germline assignment: CDR1 LNHDA and CDR2 SQIVND (reference sequence). The CDR3 covers 14 residues. The CDR3 loop is CASSIKSGANVLTF. The CDR3 DNA sequence: TGTGCCAGTAGTATAAAGTCTGGGGCCAACGTCCTGACTTTC.

This chain links TRBV4-1 with TRBJ1-1; 7 bases line up with TRBD1. The CDR3 has 16 residues. Unmatched junction bases numbered 12, after V lost 4 bases and J lost 4 bases. Germline V gene sequence: CDR1 MGHRA, CDR2 YSYEKL. The CDR3 DNA reads as TGCGCCAGCAGCCCAGGGTTCTCGGACAGGTTCACTGAAGCTTTCTTT. Amino acids: CASSPGFSDRFTEAFF.

This clonotype came up many times. The rearrangement joins TRBV7-3 to TRBJ2-7; D remains ambiguous. The CDR3 is 13 amino acids. Trimming removed 1 base at V and 4 bases at J, with 8 bases between. Germline loops: CDR1 SGHTA, CDR2 FQGTGA. This CDR3 is CASSLMNGYEQYF. CDR3 sequence (DNA): TGTGCCAGCAGCTTAATGAACGGATACGAGCAGTACTTC.

This clonotype was counted many times. The chain carries TRBV27 and TRBJ1-1; tentative D call: TRBD1 (5 bases). V dropped 3 bases and J dropped 6 bases, with 14 bases sitting between them. Germline values: CDR1 MNHEY, CDR2 SMNVEV (reference sequence). The CDR3 has 14 amino acids. This chain's CDR3 is CASSLDGGVAEAFF. DNA for the CDR3: TGTGCCAGCAGTTTGGACGGGGGTGTCGCTGAAGCTTTCTTT.

In this sample, this clonotype turned up many times. V gene TRBV11-2 combines with J gene TRBJ2-4; no reliable D call. Trimming pared 5 bases from V and 0 bases from J, leaving 8 bases between. The CDR3 spans 14 residues. Germline lookup yields CDR1 SGHAT and CDR2 FQNNGV. The CDR3 sequence: CASSPDRAKNIQYF. CDR3 bases: TGTGCCAGCAGCCCCGATCGAGCCAAAAACATTCAGTACTTC.

This clonotype came up a few times. The rearrangement links TRBV29-1 to TRBJ2-1, with 8 bases aligning to TRBD2. V lost 4 bases and J lost 4; bases outside the gene matches: 3. The CDR3 covers 13 residues. Germline CDR1 is SQVTM and CDR2 is ANQGSEA. The DNA of the CDR3 is TGCAGCGTTGCGTCGGGAGGGTACAATGAGCAGTTCTTC. This codes for CSVASGGYNEQFF.

This clonotype was seen repeatedly, ten times or more. The CDR3 nucleotides are TGCAGTGCCTCCGGGGGGCGGGAGGGCCCCGAGACCCAGTACTTC. It encodes CSASGGREGPETQYF. This sequence joins TRBV20-1 and TRBJ2-5, with 9 bases matching TRBD2. The CDR3 sequence is 15 residues long. Germline V gives CDR1 DFQATT, CDR2 SNEGSKA (reference sequence). With 6 bases clipped from V and 5 bases from J, the junction kept 13 bases outside the gene matches.

This clonotype was counted a few times. V is TRBV10-1 and J is TRBJ2-3; either TRBD1 or TRBD2 may supply D (6 bases each). V lost 4 bases, J lost 1 base, and 12 bases lay in between. The CDR3 runs 15 residues. Germline CDR1 is WNHNN and CDR2 is SYGVQD (reference sequence). The CDR3 is CASSGSRGGTDTQYF. DNA for the CDR3: TGCGCCAGCAGTGGGTCAAGGGGGGGCACAGATACGCAGTATTTT.

The rearrangement links TRBV28 to TRBJ2-7; maybe TRBD2 (5 bases). Germline V gene lookup returns CDR1 MDHEN and CDR2 SYDVKM. V dropped 5 bases and J dropped 4 bases, with 12 bases sitting between them. This CDR3 is built from 13 residues. The CDR3 coding sequence is TGTGCCAGCAGTCAGAGGGTTGGGTACGAGCAGTACTTC. It translates to CASSQRVGYEQYF.

This clonotype was detected many times. This chain connects TRBV18 to TRBJ2-5; D uncertain. The germline CDR1 and CDR2 sequences are KGHSH and LQKENI. The CDR3 spans 13 residues. V was trimmed by 0 bases and J by 4 bases, leaving 6 bases between them. CDR3 region: CASSPPSVETQYF. CDR3 nucleotides: TGTGCCAGCTCACCACCGTCAGTAGAGACCCAGTACTTC.

This clonotype was counted a few times. The chain employs TRBV28 and TRBJ2-1; 10 positions match TRBD2. Trimming at V came to 1 base and at J to 5 bases, leaving 5 bases not matched to a gene. Germline V CDR1 and CDR2: MDHEN, SYDVKM. The CDR3 is 16 amino acids. The CDR3: CASSLLGLASNNEQFF. In nucleotides, the CDR3 is TGTGCCAGCAGTTTATTGGGACTAGCGAGCAACAATGAGCAGTTCTTC.

This clonotype has at least ten counts. The gene calls are TRBV12-3 or TRBV12-4 and TRBJ2-1; D is unclear. The CDR3 runs 13 residues. The V and J ends lost 2 bases and 3 bases respectively, with 5 bases between them. CDR3 DNA: TGTGCCAGCAGTTTACTAGTCTACAATGAGCAGTTCTTC. Translated: CASSLLVYNEQFF.